Listed below are T cell receptor beta chains from one sample, sequenced in a study of T cell responses to AZD1222 COVID-19 vaccine. The repertoire was sequenced with immunoSEQ multiplex PCR; TCRdb's copy has only in-frame clones and lacks some. Of around 180,000 clones detected, about 90% appear once; the ten largest clones hold roughly 6.5%. Sequencing was performed on peripheral blood, taken on day 0 of AZD1222 vaccination. The receptors stem from an adult in good health. Each CDR3 is given with its conserved first and last residue. A D gene is named only where the DNA matches it firmly. Rows give clone size only sometimes, using once, few, many, or a class for an expanded clone.

D,V,size,J,CDR3,DNA
TRBD1,TRBV18,.,TRBJ2-1,CASSPAGTGENEQFF,TGTGCCAGCTCACCAGCCGGGACAGGGGAAAATGAGCAGTTCTTC
.,TRBV28,.,TRBJ2-1,CALSPSYNEQFF,TGTGCCCTTTCGCCCTCCTACAATGAGCAGTTCTTC
.,TRBV11-3,once,TRBJ2-1,CASSFGWGPYNEQFF,TGTGCCAGCAGCTTCGGTTGGGGCCCCTACAATGAGCAGTTCTTC
TRBD2,TRBV7-6,.,TRBJ2-1,CASSTSGSSYNEQFF,TGTGCCAGCAGCACTAGCGGGAGCTCCTACAATGAGCAGTTCTTC
TRBD2,TRBV5-1,.,TRBJ2-3,CASSSRTSGTDTQYF,TGCGCCAGCAGCTCCCGGACTAGCGGCACAGATACGCAGTATTTT
.,TRBV20-1,.,TRBJ1-2,CSASTGTSGYGYTF,TGCAGTGCTAGTACCGGGACCTCTGGCTATGGCTACACCTTC
.,TRBV5-4,.,TRBJ2-1,CASSLGLRQYNEQFF,TGTGCCAGCAGCTTGGGCCTCCGCCAGTACAATGAGCAGTTCTTC
.,TRBV6-1,.,TRBJ2-7,CASSELNRPQYF,TGTGCCAGCAGTGAACTAAACAGGCCGCAGTACTTC
TRBD1,TRBV18,.,TRBJ1-3,CASSPTGTGTSTRNTIYF,TGTGCCAGCTCACCGACCGGGACAGGGACGTCAACTAGGAACACCATATATTTT
TRBD1,TRBV10-3,.,TRBJ1-4,CATRTGLTTNEKLFF,TGTGCCACCCGGACAGGGCTCACAACTAATGAAAAACTGTTTTTT
.,TRBV27,.,TRBJ2-3,CASSLSHTDTQYF,TGTGCCAGCAGTTTGAGCCACACAGATACGCAGTATTTT
TRBD2,TRBV28,once,TRBJ2-7,CASSDSSGGTYEQYF,TGTGCCAGCAGTGACTCTAGCGGGGGGACCTACGAGCAGTACTTC
.,TRBV9,once,TRBJ2-2,CASSVILNTGELFF,TGTGCCAGCAGCGTAATTTTAAACACCGGGGAGCTGTTTTTT
TRBD1,TRBV29-1,.,TRBJ1-1,CSVHTGTGGTEAFF,TGCAGCGTTCATACCGGGACAGGGGGCACTGAAGCTTTCTTT